This is a list of T cell receptor beta chains from one sample in a study of early T cells in non-severe SARS-CoV-2 infection. TCRdb re-analysed the 5' RACE reads in MiXCR, keeping a single row per CDR3 protein. The sample has around 76,000 distinct CDR3 sequences; over 9% are singletons. Source material: whole blood. The receptors here all came from an adult who was a healthcare worker with PCR-confirmed SARS-CoV-2 infection or an uninfected control (not recorded which). CDR3s include the opening cysteine and the closing phenylalanine or tryptophan. The D gene is left open where the match is weak. Expanded clones get a size class; other rows say once, few or many, or leave the size out.

V	size	D	J	CDR3	DNA
TRBV27	many	-	TRBJ2-7	CASSFRRSYEQYF	TGTGCCAGCAGTTTCCGCCGGTCCTACGAGCAGTACTTC
TRBV29-1	many	-	TRBJ2-1	CSVGHSEQEQFF	TGCAGCGTCGGACATTCCGAACAGGAGCAGTTCTTC
TRBV27	many	TRBD1	TRBJ2-3	CASSYRPGGATDTQYF	TGTGCCAGCTCCTACCGGCCAGGGGGCGCGACAGATACGCAGTATTTT
TRBV13	many	-	TRBJ1-1	CASGIGQNMNTEAFF	TGTGCCAGCGGGATCGGACAGAACATGAACACTGAAGCTTTCTTT
TRBV7-2	many	-	TRBJ2-1	CASSQQSYNEQFF	TGTGCCAGCAGTCAACAGAGCTACAATGAGCAGTTCTTC
TRBV19	many	TRBD2	TRBJ2-2	CASTPAGVNTGELFF	TGTGCCAGTACCCCAGCGGGAGTGAACACCGGGGAGCTGTTTTTT
TRBV4-2	-	-	TRBJ2-3	CASSQVAAGPDTQYF	TGTGCCAGCAGCCAAGTAGCGGCGGGGCCGGATACGCAGTATTTT
TRBV11-3	-	-	TRBJ2-1	CASSLGRSSYNEQFF	TGTGCCAGCAGCTTAGGGCGTAGCTCCTACAATGAGCAGTTCTTC
TRBV5-4	many	-	TRBJ2-6	CASSSAAAGANVLTF	TGTGCCAGCAGCTCTGCAGCGGCAGGGGCCAACGTCCTGACTTTC
TRBV27	few	TRBD2	TRBJ2-1	CASSLLAGVGEQFF	TGTGCCAGCAGTTTACTAGCGGGAGTCGGGGAGCAGTTCTTC
TRBV7-9	few	-	TRBJ2-1	CASSPLDSYPGNEQFF	TGTGCCAGCAGCCCCCTTGACTCGTACCCTGGCAATGAGCAGTTCTTC
TRBV7-2	many	TRBD2	TRBJ2-3	CASSLTVAGGPDTQYF	TGTGCCAGCAGCTTAACCGTAGCGGGAGGGCCAGATACGCAGTATTTT
TRBV7-9	many	-	TRBJ2-2	CASSSGTNTGELFF	TGTGCCAGCAGCTCCGGCACGAACACCGGGGAGCTGTTTTTT
TRBV7-9	-	-	TRBJ2-6	CASSLGRGSSGANVLTF	TGTGCCAGCAGCTTAGGCAGGGGATCTTCTGGGGCCAACGTCCTGACTTTC
TRBV7-9	many	TRBD1	TRBJ2-3	CASNTGGRNTQYF	TGTGCCAGCAATACAGGGGGCAGGAATACGCAGTATTTT
TRBV4-1	many	-	TRBJ1-3	CASSQGPGTPGNTIYF	TGCGCCAGCAGCCAAGGGCCGGGAACTCCTGGAAACACCATATATTTT
TRBV28	-	-	TRBJ2-7	CASSLQYEQYF	TGTGCCAGCAGTCTTCAGTACGAGCAGTACTTC
TRBV11-2	-	-	TRBJ1-2	CASSLESYGYTF	TGTGCCAGCAGCTTAGAGAGCTATGGCTACACCTTC
TRBV12-3/TRBV12-4	once	TRBD2	TRBJ2-1	CASLQFTSGRSLNEQFF	TGTGCCAGCCTTCAGTTCACTAGCGGGAGATCCCTCAATGAGCAGTTCTTC
TRBV2	many	TRBD1	TRBJ2-1	CAISAGQGTPKPDNEQFF	TGTGCCATTTCGGCGGGACAGGGGACCCCCAAACCGGACAATGAGCAGTTCTTC
TRBV28	-	-	TRBJ1-2	CASTRQFGNGYTF	TGTGCCAGCACCAGACAATTTGGCAATGGCTACACCTTC
TRBV7-8	many	-	TRBJ2-1	CASSLAFPDEQFF	TGTGCCAGCAGCCTAGCCTTCCCCGATGAGCAGTTCTTC
TRBV7-2	many	TRBD2	TRBJ2-1	CASSFRTSGTAKFF	TGTGCCAGCAGCTTCCGGACTAGCGGAACGGCTAAGTTCTTC